The 7 T cell receptor beta chains presented below share a single source sample, sequenced in a study of sequential checkpoint blockade in melanoma. The assay was immunoSEQ multiplex PCR, and TCRdb's table has in-frame clones only and misses some. The sample lists 13,000 to 15,000 clones, less than 55% occurring once. Documented treatment: randomized to nivolumab then ipilimumab (arm A) or the reverse (arm B). Sequenced material: CD8+ T cells sorted from blood (inferred from file names), taken from a patient given nivolumab and ipilimumab in sequence. These TCRs come from a human donor with melanoma.

The J gene is TRBJ2-3, the V gene TRBV4-1; the match to TRBD2 covers 10 bases. Per germline, CDR1 MGHRA and CDR2 YSYEKL. The CDR3 has 15 amino acids. V gave up 3 bases and J gave up 3 bases; unmatched junction bases: 3. CDR3 coding DNA: TGCGCCAGCAGCCATCTAGCGGGAGCAACAGATACGCAGTATTTT. Amino acid sequence: CASSHLAGATDTQYF.

The genes are TRBV7-6 and TRBJ2-5; 12 bases are a match to TRBD2. J gave up 5 bases and V 8 bases, and 9 bases lay outside the gene matches. The CDR3 runs 15 residues. Germline V gene lookup returns CDR1 SGHVS and CDR2 FNYEAQ. In nucleotides, the CDR3 is TGTGCCAGCGGGATGACTAGCGGGAGTTTGGAGACCCAGTACTTC. It encodes CASGMTSGSLETQYF.

V is TRBV30 and J is TRBJ2-7; 8 bases align to TRBD1. The germline gives CDR1 GTSNPN, CDR2 SVGIG (reference sequence). The V segment lost 2 bases and the J segment 3 bases; nucleotides outside the gene matches: 12. This CDR3 contains 16 residues. The CDR3 DNA reads as TGTGCCTGGAGTCCCGACCGACAGGGGCCCATCTACGAGCAGTACTTC. Translating gives CAWSPDRQGPIYEQYF.

The J gene is TRBJ1-6, the V gene TRBV27, with 7 nucleotides matching TRBD1. Looked up from germline, CDR1 is MNHEY and CDR2 is SMNVEV (reference sequence). This CDR3 is built from 16 residues. V lost 3 bases, J lost 0 bases, and 2 bases stayed unmatched. CDR3 in DNA: TGTGCCAGCAGTTTCGGACAGGCCTCCTATAATTCACCCCTCCACTTT. Its protein is CASSFGQASYNSPLHF.

A few counts support this clone. This rearrangement joins TRBV6-5 to TRBJ2-5; the D gene is possibly TRBD1 (6 bases). The J call may be in error: the DNA end matches TRBJ2-7 better. This CDR3 is built from 14 residues. In germline, CDR1 is MNHEY, CDR2 SVGAGI. CDR3 region: CASILTRGSYEQYF. CDR3 nucleotide sequence: TGTGCCAGCATTCTAACCAGGGGATCCTACGAGCAGTACTTC.

The chain recombines TRBV2 with TRBJ2-3; D gene ambiguous. Between the trimmed V and J ends, which lost 0 bases and 2 bases, there was a span of 12 bases. The CDR3 is 16 amino acids. Germline V CDR1 and CDR2: SNHLY, FYNNEI. In DNA form, the CDR3 reads TGTGCCAGCAGTGAAGCGAGGCAGCTATTCACAGATACGCAGTATTTT. It yields the protein CASSEARQLFTDTQYF.

In regard to this clone: The junction and the germline gene differ at one end; a read error may be behind it. This chain links TRBV9 with TRBJ1-2, with 9 positions matching TRBD1. Looked up from germline, CDR1 is SGDLS and CDR2 is YYNGEE. This CDR3 spans 16 amino acids. The CDR3 region is CASGVAWDREDYGYTF. DNA for the CDR3: TGTGCCAGCGGCGTAGCCTGGGACAGGGAGGACTATGGCTACACCTTC.